Listed below are T cell receptor beta chains from one sample, sequenced in a study of chemoradiotherapy in HPV16-positive cancers. Sequenced by immunoSEQ multiplex PCR; TCRdb stores in-frame clones only, minus some. This table has about 11,000 clones, around 75% appearing once. The sample was taken from a patient who underwent chemoradiotherapy. The receptors were gathered from a human donor with HPV-associated anogenital cancer. CDR3s include the opening cysteine and the closing phenylalanine or tryptophan.

TRBV11-3	TRBJ2-3	19	CASSLELPASGKSTDTQYF
TRBV28	TRBJ1-4	17	CASSPMGWREGGEKLFF
TRBV9	TRBJ2-3	13	CASSADSTDTQYF
TRBV6-6	TRBJ1-1	15	CASSYYSTGNTEAFF
TRBV2	TRBJ2-7	10	CASSGYEQYF
TRBV5-4	TRBJ2-7	13	CASSLAWGSEQYF
TRBV7-9	TRBJ2-7	15	CASSEGLAGTYEQYF
TRBV18	TRBJ1-1	13	CASSPGLNTEAFF
TRBV4-3	TRBJ1-2	16	CASSQAIFQLEEGYTF
TRBV2	TRBJ2-1	16	CASSHGLAGSYNEQFF
TRBV5-8	TRBJ2-1	17	CASSLEPPSRTYNEQFF
TRBV7-2	TRBJ1-1	15	CASSLAGHLSTEAFF
TRBV2	TRBJ2-7	17	CASSRKASGLAGDEQYF
TRBV9	TRBJ2-3	15	CASSPGGGRGDTQYF
TRBV28	TRBJ1-2	12	CASSPRSYGYTF